These T cell receptor beta chains were read from a single sample in a study of cytotoxic CD8 clonotypes in ibrutinib-treated CLL. Here immunoSEQ multiplex PCR was the method, and the copy in TCRdb shows in-frame clones only, minus some. The sample has 250,000 to 350,000 clones; more than 70% are singletons. The sample consisted of PBMCs, taken at disease progression, from a patient treated with ibrutinib. All receptors derive from a human donor with chronic lymphocytic leukemia. The CDR3 runs from the conserved cysteine through the conserved F or W. A D gene is named only where the DNA matches it firmly. Size is omitted from some rows. Given values are once, few, many or a class for expanded clones.

abundance: few; j_gene: TRBJ2-7; v_gene: TRBV7-9; d_gene: TRBD2; CDR3nt: TGTGCCAGCAGCGTAAGCGGGGGGGTCTCCGAGCAGTACTTC; CDR3aa: CASSVSGGVSEQYF
abundance: -; j_gene: TRBJ2-7; v_gene: TRBV9; d_gene: TRBD2; CDR3nt: TGTGCCAGCAGCGTAGTTCCTAGCGGGAGGCCCCAGCAGTACTTC; CDR3aa: CASSVVPSGRPQQYF
abundance: -; j_gene: TRBJ2-6; v_gene: TRBV6-6; d_gene: -; CDR3nt: TGTGCCACGGGCTACTCTGGGGCCAACGTCCTGACTTTC; CDR3aa: CATGYSGANVLTF
abundance: once; j_gene: TRBJ2-7; v_gene: TRBV9; d_gene: -; CDR3nt: TGTGCCAGCAGCATGGGCCCACAGGCCTACGAGCAGTACTTC; CDR3aa: CASSMGPQAYEQYF
abundance: -; j_gene: TRBJ2-1; v_gene: TRBV2; d_gene: TRBD2; CDR3nt: TGTGCCAGCAGTGAAGATTTAGCGGGGGGAAATGAGCAGTTCTTC; CDR3aa: CASSEDLAGGNEQFF
abundance: -; j_gene: TRBJ1-2; v_gene: TRBV4-1; d_gene: TRBD1; CDR3nt: TGCGCCAGCAGCCAAGAAAGGGACAGGGTAGATGGCTACACCTTC; CDR3aa: CASSQERDRVDGYTF
abundance: -; j_gene: TRBJ1-2; v_gene: TRBV29-1; d_gene: TRBD1; CDR3nt: TGCAGCGTTGACTCGAGACAGGGGGCGCGGGGCTATGGCTACACCTTC; CDR3aa: CSVDSRQGARGYGYTF
abundance: few; j_gene: TRBJ1-1; v_gene: TRBV5-4; d_gene: TRBD1; CDR3nt: TGTGCCAGCAGCTTGGGGGGACAGGGAGTGCAGAACACTGAAGCTTTCTTT; CDR3aa: CASSLGGQGVQNTEAFF
abundance: -; j_gene: TRBJ1-3; v_gene: TRBV5-1; d_gene: -; CDR3nt: TGCGCCAGCAGCTTGGAGGCGGGAAACACCATATATTTT; CDR3aa: CASSLEAGNTIYF
abundance: -; j_gene: TRBJ2-7; v_gene: TRBV27; d_gene: TRBD1; CDR3nt: TGTGCCAGCAGTTTACGAGGGGGCCCGTACGAGCAGTACTTC; CDR3aa: CASSLRGGPYEQYF
abundance: once; j_gene: TRBJ1-2; v_gene: TRBV6-6; d_gene: -; CDR3nt: TGTGCCAGCAGTCGGGGCTATGGCTACACCTTC; CDR3aa: CASSRGYGYTF
abundance: once; j_gene: TRBJ1-4; v_gene: TRBV4-1; d_gene: -; CDR3nt: TGCGCCAGCAGCCAAAGTCCGCGGGTCGAGGGGAAACTGTTTTTT; CDR3aa: CASSQSPRVEGKLFF
abundance: -; j_gene: TRBJ2-5; v_gene: TRBV2; d_gene: -; CDR3nt: TGTGCCAGCAGTGATCTAGGCCGGGTGACCCAGTACTTC; CDR3aa: CASSDLGRVTQYF
abundance: -; j_gene: TRBJ1-2; v_gene: TRBV6-5; d_gene: -; CDR3nt: TGTGCCAGCAGTTACTCTCCCAGGGGAAATGGCTACACCTTC; CDR3aa: CASSYSPRGNGYTF
abundance: -; j_gene: TRBJ1-5; v_gene: TRBV4-1; d_gene: -; CDR3nt: TGCGCCAGCAGCCAAGCTCCGAATCAGCCCCAGCATTTT; CDR3aa: CASSQAPNQPQHF
abundance: -; j_gene: TRBJ2-7; v_gene: TRBV5-1; d_gene: TRBD2; CDR3nt: TGCGCCAGCAGTTCCGGGACTAGCGGGAAAGCTTCCTACGAGCAGTACTTC; CDR3aa: CASSSGTSGKASYEQYF
abundance: -; j_gene: TRBJ1-1; v_gene: TRBV6-5; d_gene: TRBD1; CDR3nt: TGTGCCAGCAGTTACTCTTACAGGGGGAACACTGAAGCTTTCTTT; CDR3aa: CASSYSYRGNTEAFF
abundance: -; j_gene: TRBJ2-1; v_gene: TRBV5-1; d_gene: -; CDR3nt: TGCGCCAGCAGCTTGGTGACTAGTCTCAATGAGCAGTTCTTC; CDR3aa: CASSLVTSLNEQFF
abundance: -; j_gene: TRBJ1-2; v_gene: TRBV7-9; d_gene: -; CDR3nt: TGTGCCAGCAGCTCTACCTCCGGGGTAGGCTACACCTTC; CDR3aa: CASSSTSGVGYTF
abundance: -; j_gene: TRBJ1-2; v_gene: TRBV4-3; d_gene: -; CDR3nt: TGCGCCAGCAGCGACGGAGGAGTAGGTACCTATGGCTACACCTTC; CDR3aa: CASSDGGVGTYGYTF
abundance: few; j_gene: TRBJ1-3; v_gene: TRBV25-1; d_gene: TRBD1; CDR3nt: TGTGCCAGCAGTGACGGGACAGGGTTTCATGGAAACACCATATATTTT; CDR3aa: CASSDGTGFHGNTIYF
abundance: few; j_gene: TRBJ1-2; v_gene: TRBV25-1; d_gene: -; CDR3nt: TGTGCCAGCAGTGAAGGGGGAGGCTATGGCTACACCTTC; CDR3aa: CASSEGGGYGYTF
abundance: -; j_gene: TRBJ2-3; v_gene: TRBV7-9; d_gene: TRBD2; CDR3nt: TGTGCCAGCAGCTTAGGGCCCACTAGCGGGGGTACGCAGTATTTT; CDR3aa: CASSLGPTSGGTQYF
abundance: -; j_gene: TRBJ2-1; v_gene: TRBV20-1; d_gene: -; CDR3nt: TGCAGCCCCGCCAGACACAATGAGCAGTTCTTC; CDR3aa: CSPARHNEQFF
abundance: -; j_gene: TRBJ1-1; v_gene: TRBV5-1; d_gene: TRBD1; CDR3nt: TGCGCCAGCAGCTTGGGGAGGGGGCGTGAAGCTTTCTTT; CDR3aa: CASSLGRGREAFF
abundance: -; j_gene: TRBJ2-2; v_gene: TRBV19; d_gene: TRBD2; CDR3nt: TGTGCCAGTAGTATAGATCCCCCTAGCGGGAGGCTCGCCGGGGAGCTGTTTTTT; CDR3aa: CASSIDPPSGRLAGELFF
abundance: -; j_gene: TRBJ1-2; v_gene: TRBV29-1; d_gene: TRBD1; CDR3nt: TGCAGCGGCAGGGGGCGTGGTGGCTACACCTTC; CDR3aa: CSGRGRGGYTF
abundance: -; j_gene: TRBJ2-5; v_gene: TRBV15; d_gene: -; CDR3nt: TGTGCCACCAGCAGAGATTTGGGGGCGATTTCAGAGACCCAGTACTTC; CDR3aa: CATSRDLGAISETQYF
abundance: -; j_gene: TRBJ2-2; v_gene: TRBV7-6; d_gene: -; CDR3nt: TGTGCCAGCAGCGACAGGGGAGGGGACACCGGGGAGCTGTTTTTT; CDR3aa: CASSDRGGDTGELFF
abundance: few; j_gene: TRBJ2-7; v_gene: TRBV4-1; d_gene: -; CDR3nt: TGCGCCAGCAGCCAACGACTACCTGGAGAGTACGAGCAGTACTTC; CDR3aa: CASSQRLPGEYEQYF
abundance: many; j_gene: TRBJ1-5; v_gene: TRBV13; d_gene: -; CDR3nt: TGTGCCAGCAGCTTAGGTTCCCAGCCCCAGCATTTT; CDR3aa: CASSLGSQPQHF